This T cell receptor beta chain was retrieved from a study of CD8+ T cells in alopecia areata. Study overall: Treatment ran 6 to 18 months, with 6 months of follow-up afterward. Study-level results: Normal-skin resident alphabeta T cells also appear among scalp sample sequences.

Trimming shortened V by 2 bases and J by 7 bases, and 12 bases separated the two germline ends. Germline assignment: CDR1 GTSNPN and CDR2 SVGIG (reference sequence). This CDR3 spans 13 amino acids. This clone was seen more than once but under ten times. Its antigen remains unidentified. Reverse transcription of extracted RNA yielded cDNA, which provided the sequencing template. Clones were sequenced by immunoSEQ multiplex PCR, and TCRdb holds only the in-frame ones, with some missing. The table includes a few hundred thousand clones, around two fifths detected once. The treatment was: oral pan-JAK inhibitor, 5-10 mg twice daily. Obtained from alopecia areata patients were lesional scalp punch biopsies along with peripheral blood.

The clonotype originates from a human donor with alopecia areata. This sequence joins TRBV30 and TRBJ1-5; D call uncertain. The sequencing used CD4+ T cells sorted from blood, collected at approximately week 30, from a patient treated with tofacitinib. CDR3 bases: TGTGCCTGGAGTAAGGGAGAGGGACAGCCCCAGCATTTT. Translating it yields CAWSKGEGQPQHF.